The 19 T cell receptor beta chains below were found in one sample sequenced in a study of blood T cell repertoires in COVID-19 (dated by TCRdb to about 2020). Library method: the immunoSEQ multiplex PCR assay. As stored in TCRdb, this immuneACCESS dataset retains in-frame rearrangements with V and J assigned. A fraction of the clones does not appear; measured against another copy, unresolved V genes explain less than half of the discrepancy, and the remainder lacks a known reason. The sample table shows some 320,000 clones, and around 90% are seen once. The ten largest make up roughly 5.2% of the sample. Material: PBMCs or T cells enriched from blood (not recorded which). All receptors derive from a man between 60 and 75 years old who had recovered from COVID-19.

The rearrangement uses TRBV2 and TRBJ2-3; no clear D gene. In germline, CDR1 is SNHLY, CDR2 FYNNEI. V was shortened by 10 bases and J by 2 bases, with 10 bases between the two germline ends. The CDR3 is made up of 12 amino acids. CDR3 protein: CATSQYTDTQYF. CDR3 nucleotide sequence: TGTGCCACCTCACAGTACACAGATACGCAGTATTTT.

CDR3 DNA sequence: TGTGCCACCAGTGATTTACGCGAATTCACCGGGGAGCTGTTTTTT. It encodes CATSDLREFTGELFF. The chain couples TRBV24-1 to TRBJ2-2; the D is unclear. V shed 1 base and J shed 4 bases, with 9 bases lying between them. Per germline, CDR1 KGHDR and CDR2 SFDVKD. The CDR3 length is 15 residues.

This clone showed up just a few times. The chain has TRBV19 and TRBJ2-3; 11 nucleotides line up with TRBD2. Trimming removed 6 bases from V and 1 base from J; junction bases left unmatched: 6. The CDR3 contains 16 residues. CDR1 and CDR2 (germline): LNHDA, SQIVND (reference sequence). CDR3 amino acids: CASRVGTSGGTDTQYF. In DNA form, the CDR3 reads TGTGCCAGTAGAGTGGGGACTAGCGGTGGCACAGATACGCAGTATTTT.

V gene TRBV27 combines with J gene TRBJ2-7; 9 bases are shared with TRBD2. Germline CDR1 and CDR2: MNHEY and SMNVEV (reference sequence). The junction had 6 bases not matched to a gene; V was cut back by 0 bases and J by 0 bases. The CDR3 covers 17 residues. CDR3 residues: CASSLSPLAGSSYEQYF. The CDR3 DNA is TGTGCCAGCAGTTTATCGCCCCTAGCGGGGAGCTCCTACGAGCAGTACTTC.

The chain joins TRBV7-6 to TRBJ2-7; the D is unclear. V was trimmed by 3 bases and J by 0 bases, leaving 9 bases between them. Germline CDR1 SGHVS, CDR2 FNYEAQ. The CDR3 runs to 14 residues. CDR3 in amino acids: CASSLQAYSYEQYF. The CDR3 DNA reads as TGTGCCAGCAGCTTGCAGGCGTACTCCTACGAGCAGTACTTC.

The chain employs TRBV6-4 and TRBJ1-5; D call uncertain. There are 17 residues in the CDR3. V lost 6 bases and J 2 bases, leaving 20 bases between the germline ends. Germline V gene data show CDR1 as MRHNA and CDR2 as SNTAGT. The CDR3 reads CASSNLRTRSGNQPQHF. The CDR3 nucleotides read TGTGCCAGCAGCAACCTCAGAACCCGGAGTGGCAATCAGCCCCAGCATTTT.

The chain combines TRBV6-6 with TRBJ2-2; the match to TRBD2 covers 11 bases. The V gene's germline CDR1 is MNHNY and CDR2 SVGAGI (reference sequence). The CDR3 is 18 residues long. V lost 6 bases and J lost 1; bases outside the gene matches: 10. The CDR3 spells CASRRPGLAAGNTGELFF. The CDR3, as DNA: TGTGCCAGCAGGCGACCGGGACTAGCGGCAGGGAACACCGGGGAGCTGTTTTTT.

This chain's CDR3 is CASSLTGQGANYGYTF. The CDR3 DNA is TGTGCCAGCAGCTTAACCGGACAGGGGGCTAACTATGGCTACACCTTC. This rearrangement joins TRBV7-9 to TRBJ1-2, with TRBD1 matching 10 bases. CDR3 size: 16 residues. Germline CDR1 SEHNR, CDR2 FQNEAQ (reference sequence). J gave up 0 bases and V 2 bases, and 3 bases lay outside the gene matches.

The chain carries TRBV6-5 and TRBJ1-6; possible D gene TRBD1, 5 bases. The germline gives CDR1 MNHEY, CDR2 SVGAGI. Between the trimmed V and J ends, which lost 6 bases and 7 bases, there was a span of 13 bases. The CDR3 loop spans 14 amino acids. CDR3 in DNA: TGTGCCAGCAGCCCCCTGGCAGGGAATTCACCCCTCCACTTT. It specifies CASSPLAGNSPLHF.

The chain carries TRBV7-2 and TRBJ2-7, with 12 bases aligning to TRBD2. This CDR3 has 15 residues. V dropped 5 bases and J dropped 0; count of bases not matched to a gene: 2. Looked up from germline, CDR1 is SGHTA and CDR2 is FQGNSA. The CDR3 here is CASSVTSGGSYEQYF. DNA of the CDR3: TGTGCCAGCAGCGTGACTAGCGGGGGCTCCTACGAGCAGTACTTC.

This clone came up once. V gene TRBV5-1 combines with J gene TRBJ2-3, with 8 bases matching TRBD2. The V gene's germline CDR1 is SGHRS and CDR2 YFSETQ. This CDR3 comprises 17 residues. J lost 1 base, V lost 0 bases, and 7 bases had no gene match. Here the CDR3 reads CASSLAVSAGGTDTQYF. The CDR3, as DNA: TGCGCCAGCAGCTTGGCCGTATCAGCGGGAGGCACAGATACGCAGTATTTT.

J is TRBJ1-3 and V is TRBV5-6; the D gene is possibly TRBD1 (6 bases). Trimming took off 5 bases at V and 0 bases at J, with 15 bases between the two ends. The CDR3 has 16 residues. Germline V gene lookup returns CDR1 SGHDT and CDR2 YYEEEE. CDR3 protein: CASRERGGRSGNTIYF. CDR3 DNA sequence: TGTGCCAGCAGGGAACGGGGGGGCCGCTCTGGAAACACCATATATTTT.

The genes are TRBV18 and TRBJ2-7, with D possibly TRBD1 on 5 matching bases. In germline, CDR1 is KGHSH, CDR2 LQKENI. Trimming removed 1 base from V and 1 base from J, with 11 bases in between. This CDR3 is built from 15 residues. The CDR3 region is CASSPQTAVSYEQYF. In DNA, the CDR3 is TGTGCCAGCTCACCACAGACAGCCGTATCCTACGAGCAGTACTTC.

V and J are TRBV5-1 and TRBJ1-1; D gene unclear. The germline CDR1 and CDR2 sequences are SGHRS and YFSETQ. The V and J ends lost 2 bases and 5 bases respectively, with 10 bases between them. This CDR3 region has 13 residues. CDR3 coding DNA: TGCGCCAGCAGCTTTGAGGATTCGACTGAAGCTTTCTTT. Translated: CASSFEDSTEAFF.

CDR3 coding DNA: TGTGCCAGCAGTTTTTTGGGTACGGGCTACAATGAGCAGTTCTTC. Residues: CASSFLGTGYNEQFF. The rearrangement links TRBV28 to TRBJ2-1; D remains unclear. In germline, CDR1 is MDHEN, CDR2 SYDVKM. CDR3 length: 15 amino acids. V was shortened by 3 bases and J by 3 bases, with 12 bases between the two germline ends. Supplemented by reference TRBV28 and TRBJ2-1, the full variable domain reads DVKVTQSSRYLVKRTGEKVFLECVQDMDHENMFWYRQDPGLGLRLIYFSYDVKMKEKGDIPEGYSVSREKKERFSLILESASTNQTSMYLCASSFLGTGYNEQFFGPGTRLTVL.

This clone was seen once. J is TRBJ2-1 and V is TRBV11-2; 8 bases align to TRBD1. Germline V gene lookup returns CDR1 SGHAT and CDR2 FQNNGV. There are 16 residues in the CDR3. The V and J ends lost 4 bases and 1 base, in that order; junction bases with no gene match: 6. The CDR3 sequence: CASSSRGRGSYNEQFF. The CDR3 bases are TGTGCCAGCAGCTCCAGGGGGCGTGGGTCCTACAATGAGCAGTTCTTC.

In its sample, this clone was seen once. CDR3 sequence reads: CATSDRGTSGRAINEQFF. The CDR3 DNA follows: TGTGCCACCAGTGACCGGGGGACTAGCGGGAGGGCCATTAATGAGCAGTTCTTC. V and J are TRBV24-1 and TRBJ2-1; 16 nucleotides align to TRBD2. From germline, CDR1 is KGHDR and CDR2 SFDVKD. The ends lost 4 bases at V and 7 bases at J; junction bases unmatched: 9. This CDR3 has 18 residues.

The chain carries TRBV29-1 and TRBJ2-5; TRBD1 matches at 8 bases. J was trimmed by 5 bases and V by 7 bases; bases with no gene match: 3. CDR3 length equals 11 residues. Germline V CDR1 and CDR2: SQVTM, ANQGSEA. CDR3 amino acids: CSGWTGETQYF. The DNA of the CDR3 is TGCAGCGGGTGGACAGGGGAGACCCAGTACTTC.

The V gene is TRBV5-1, the J gene TRBJ2-5; D remains ambiguous. CDR1 and CDR2 from the germline V gene are SGHRS and YFSETQ. This CDR3 is 14 amino acids long. Trimming stripped 0 bases from V and 1 base from J, with 7 bases between. The CDR3 bases are TGCGCCAGCAGCTTGGCACAGATCCAAGAGACCCAGTACTTC. Translated, it gives CASSLAQIQETQYF.